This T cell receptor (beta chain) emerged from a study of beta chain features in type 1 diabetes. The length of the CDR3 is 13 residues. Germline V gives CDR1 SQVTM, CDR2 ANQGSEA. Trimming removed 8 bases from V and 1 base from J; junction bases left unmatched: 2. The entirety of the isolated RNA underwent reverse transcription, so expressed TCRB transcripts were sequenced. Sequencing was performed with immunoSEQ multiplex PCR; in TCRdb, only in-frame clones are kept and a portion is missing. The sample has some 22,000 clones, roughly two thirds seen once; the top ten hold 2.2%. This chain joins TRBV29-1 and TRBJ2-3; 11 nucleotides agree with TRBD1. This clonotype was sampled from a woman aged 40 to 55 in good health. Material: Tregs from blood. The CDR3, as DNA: TGCAGCCTGGGACAGGGGGGCACAGATACGCAGTATTTT. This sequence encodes CSLGQGGTDTQYF.